The 21 T cell receptor beta chains presented below share a single source sample, sequenced in a study of tumor and adjacent non-tumor tissue in lung cancer. No cell sorting was done before RNA was extracted from the tissue. A modified ARM-PCR protocol with three rounds of nested PCR amplified TCRbeta. Each CDR3 protein is one row after TCRdb ran MiXCR on the multiplex PCR reads. Of around 70,000 distinct CDR3 sequences in the sample, almost 60% were seen once. Sequencing used lung tumor tissue. These receptors were obtained from a man between 45 and 60 years old with non-small cell lung cancer.

This clonotype was counted many times. The chain couples TRBV29-1 to TRBJ1-1; D not certain. The CDR3 length is 12 residues. V lost 4 bases and J 1 base, leaving 7 bases between the germline ends. Germline CDR1 and CDR2: SQVTM and ANQGSEA. CDR3 in DNA: TGCAGCGTTGTCGCGACGAACACTGAAGCTTTCTTT. Translating it yields CSVVATNTEAFF.

On this clonotype itself: A much larger clonotype is one base distant, so this may be a read error. J is TRBJ1-1 and V is TRBV5-1; 7 bases agree with TRBD1. V trimming: 4 bases; J trimming: 3 bases; junction bases outside the gene matches: 9. The length of the CDR3 is 15 residues. The germline V gene has CDR1 SGHRS and CDR2 YFSETQ. The CDR3 sequence is CASSLQTGSDTEAFF. In nucleotides, the CDR3 is TGCGCCAGCAGCCTACAGACAGGGAGTGACACTGAAGCTTTCTTT. The full variable domain, completed using reference TRBV5-1 and TRBJ1-1, is KAGVTQTPRYLIKTRGQQVTLSCSPISGHRSVSWYQQTPGQGLQFLFEYFSETQRNKGNFPGRFSGRQFSNSRSEMNVSTLELGDSALYLCASSLQTGSDTEAFFGQGTRLTVV.

Turning to this clonotype: This may arise from a read error, as a much more abundant clone is one base away. This chain uses TRBV10-3 with TRBJ1-5; possibly TRBD1 for D (6 bases). The CDR3 length is 16 residues. The V gene's germline CDR1 is ENHRY and CDR2 SYGVKD. For the CDR3, the DNA is TGTGCCATCAGTGAGTTGGGACAAGGGAACAATCAGTCCCAGCATTTT. It encodes CAISELGQGNNQSQHF.

Turning to this clonotype: This may be a read error, as it is one base from a much larger clone. Here the CDR3 reads CGSRGAGVFSIQYF. CDR3 DNA sequence: TGTGGCAGCAGAGGAGCGGGAGTCTTCTCCATTCAGTACTTC. V and J are TRBV7-9 and TRBJ2-4, with 8 bases lining up with TRBD2. The CDR3 totals 14 residues. The germline CDR1 and CDR2 sequences are SEHNR and FQNEAQ (reference sequence).

Concerning this clonotype itself: This clone may be a read error of a much larger clone one base away. CDR3 bases: TGTGCCAGCAGCTTCCGACTAGCCTCCTACAGTGAGCAGTTCTTC. Translated, it gives CASSFRLASYSEQFF. The V gene is TRBV11-2, the J gene TRBJ2-1; 7 bases agree with TRBD2. This CDR3 comprises 15 residues. Germline V CDR1 and CDR2: SGHAT, FQNNGV.

Details on this clonotype: This could be a read error, since a much larger clone is one nucleotide away. This sequence joins TRBV20-1 and TRBJ1-5; possibly TRBD1 for D (5 bases). Germline V lookup: CDR1 DFQATT, CDR2 SNEGSKA (reference sequence). The CDR3 length is 13 residues. The CDR3 nucleotides are TGCGGTGCTAGCCCGGGGGTGAGTCAGCCCCAGCATTTT. As protein: CGASPGVSQPQHF.

With respect to this clonotype: A read error may produce the germline difference seen at one junction end. The rearrangement uses TRBV11-2 and TRBJ2-5, with D hard to call. The V gene's germline CDR1 is SGHAT and CDR2 FQNNGV. The CDR3 runs to 12 residues. The CDR3 spells CASRVNQETPYF. In DNA form, the CDR3 reads TGTGCCAGTAGGGTGAATCAAGAGACCCCGTACTTC.

This clonotype has a single count. With a much larger clone just one base away, this may be a read error. The genes are TRBV7-8 and TRBJ2-6; D is possibly TRBD1 (6 bases). The CDR3 length is 15 residues. CDR1 is SGHVS and CDR2 is FQNEAQ in the germline V gene. CDR3 bases: TGTGCCAGCAGCTTTACAGGGTCTGGGGCCAGCGTCCTGACTTTC. It specifies CASSFTGSGASVLTF.

With regard to this clonotype: One end of the junction varies from germline; a read error may be responsible. This rearrangement joins TRBV10-3 to TRBJ2-7; the D gene is possibly TRBD1 (6 bases). This CDR3 has 14 residues. Germline CDR1 and CDR2: ENHRY and SYGVKD. The CDR3 coding sequence is TGTGCCATCAGTAAGACAGGAGGCTTAAGTGAGCATTACTTC. This sequence encodes CAISKTGGLSEHYF.

The chain carries TRBV6-1 and TRBJ1-5; the match to TRBD1 covers 10 bases. CDR3 length: 17 residues. Germline CDR1 and CDR2: MNHNS and SASEGT. V shed 5 bases, J shed 4 bases, and the junction held 11 bases outside the gene matches. DNA of the CDR3: TGTGCCAGCAGTTCTCCTCGGGACAGGGGAGAGAATCAGCCCCAGCATTTT. This codes for CASSSPRDRGENQPQHF.

The rearrangement joins TRBV29-1 to TRBJ2-2; 12 nucleotides line up with TRBD2. V gave up 5 bases and J gave up 0 bases; unmatched junction bases: 4. Germline V lookup: CDR1 SQVTM, CDR2 ANQGSEA. The CDR3 totals 16 residues. The CDR3 bases are TGCAGCGTTACAACTAGCGGGGGGCCGAACACCGGGGAGCTGTTTTTT. It specifies CSVTTSGGPNTGELFF.

Details on this clonotype: Germline is not matched at one junction end, which may reflect a read error. The chain couples TRBV28 to TRBJ1-5, with D uncertain. The germline V gene has CDR1 MDHEN and CDR2 SYDVKM. The CDR3 is 14 residues long. The CDR3 nucleotides read TGTGCCAGCAGCCCGACGCCGGGCAGTCAGCCCCAACATTTT. Translating it yields CASSPTPGSQPQHF. The variable domain in full, completed from reference TRBV28 and TRBJ1-5, reads DVKVTQSSRYLVKRTGEKVFLECVQDMDHENMFWYRQDPGLGLRLIYFSYDVKMKEKGDIPEGYSVSREKKERFSLILESASTNQTSMYLCASSPTPGSQPQHFGDGTRLSIL.

This sequence joins TRBV28 and TRBJ1-6; possibly TRBD1 for D (5 bases). Germline CDR1 reads MDHEN; CDR2 reads SYDVKM. V gave up 4 bases and J gave up 7 bases, with 8 bases separating them. This CDR3 is built from 13 residues. CDR3 residues: CASSSEGNSPLHF. DNA for the CDR3: TGTGCCAGCAGTTCGGAGGGGAATTCACCCCTCCACTTT.

This clonotype has a count of ten or more. The chain combines TRBV6-2 or TRBV6-3 with TRBJ2-1; 8 nucleotides match TRBD1. J gave up 2 bases and V 6 bases, and 6 bases lay outside the gene matches. Looked up from germline, CDR1 is MNHEY and CDR2 is SVGEGT. This CDR3 comprises 15 residues. CDR3 amino acids: CASSNHRGTYNEQFF. The CDR3 nucleotides are TGTGCCAGCAGCAACCACAGGGGGACCTACAATGAGCAGTTCTTC.

This clonotype was found a few times. This chain joins TRBV20-1 and TRBJ2-7, with TRBD2 matching 8 bases. Germline assignment: CDR1 DFQATT and CDR2 SNEGSKA (reference sequence). V lost 4 bases to trimming and J lost 4 bases; unmatched junction nucleotides: 6. The CDR3 sequence is 13 residues long. Here the CDR3 reads CSAILAVSYEQYF. Written as DNA, the CDR3 is TGCAGTGCTATACTAGCGGTTTCTTACGAGCAGTACTTC.

As to this clonotype: A read error is likely, as this CDR3 ends without the conserved phenylalanine or tryptophan. J is TRBJ2-7 and V is TRBV7-9, with 11 nucleotides matching TRBD2. This CDR3 has 15 amino acids. CDR1 and CDR2 (germline): SEHNR, FQNEAQ (reference sequence). The CDR3 reads CVSSLALAGGYEQYS. CDR3 nucleotide sequence: TGTGTCAGCAGCTTAGCGCTAGCGGGAGGCTACGAGCAGTACTCC.

Notes on this clonotype: Mismatch with germline at one junction end may stem from a read error. The rearrangement links TRBV4-1 to TRBJ2-3; 8 nucleotides align to TRBD2. There are 18 residues in the CDR3. CDR1 MGHRA and CDR2 YSYEKL come from the germline V gene. CDR3 DNA sequence: TGTGCCAGCAGCCAAGATCCGGGGGGACGGGGGGGGTCAGATTCGCAGTATTTT. Protein sequence: CASSQDPGGRGGSDSQYF.

Comments on this clonotype: A clone one base away is much larger, so this may be a read error. The chain couples TRBV10-2 to TRBJ2-1; 7 positions match TRBD1. Looked up from germline, CDR1 is WSHSY and CDR2 is SAAADI. This CDR3 contains 16 residues. CDR3 in amino acids: CVSSEGQFGGYNEQFF. The CDR3 DNA reads TGCGTCAGCAGTGAGGGACAGTTTGGGGGATACAATGAGCAGTTCTTC.

About this clonotype itself: A read error may explain this, as a much larger clone is one base away. The rearrangement links TRBV20-1 to TRBJ2-7; D not certain. The CDR3 loop spans 13 amino acids. Germline CDR1 reads DFQATT; CDR2 reads SNEGSKA (reference sequence). The V end lost 7 bases, the J end lost 6 bases, and 19 bases lay between the germline ends. CDR3 protein: CSGNRAGPGEQYF. The CDR3 DNA follows: TGCAGTGGTAACCGGGCAGGACCTGGCGAGCAGTACTTC.

The table lists this clonotype with many counts. J is TRBJ1-6 and V is TRBV21-1; TRBD1 is taken as the D call from the table, unchecked against the DNA. TRBV21-1 is tagged as a pseudogene. CDR3 size: 15 residues. The CDR3 loop reads CASSVQGAGNSPLHF. As DNA, the CDR3 is TGTGCCAGCAGCGTTCAGGGGGCGGGTAATTCACCCCTCCACTTT.

In regard to this clonotype: Possible read error: a much larger clone is one base away. The chain combines TRBV11-1 with TRBJ2-2; 8 nucleotides agree with TRBD1. Germline V gene lookup returns CDR1 SGHAT and CDR2 FQDESV (reference sequence). The CDR3 sequence is 18 residues long. The CDR3: CASSLSQGVLSNTGGLFF. The CDR3 DNA follows: TGTGCCAGCAGCTTATCACAGGGGGTCCTTTCGAACACCGGGGGGCTGTTTTTT.